A single T cell receptor (beta chain) is shown here with its context. Its recognized antigen is unknown. No base quality values were provided; no much bigger clone lies one nucleotide off. This entry comes from a study of T cell repertoires in cytomegalovirus infection (dated by TCRdb to between 2018 and 2021). Describing the broader study: The peptide stimulations were aimed at well-studied HLA-B-restricted epitopes as well as recently identified HLA-C-restricted CMV epitopes, whose presentation resists viral immunomodulation. The HLA type of each donor mattered for the analysis, because public TCR beta signatures pointed to carriage of CMV infection along with the matching HLA type.

The CDR3 runs 14 residues from the cysteine to the phenylalanine. Kept here is only the CDR3 DNA, which spans 42 bases and is read in frame from base 1. The V end loses 4 bases and the J end loses 6 bases, and a stretch of 15 bases separates them. From a lookup of the germline V gene (reference sequence), CDR1 and CDR2 are SEHNR and FQNEAQ. What the treatment or condition label conveys for this sample: in vitro stimulation with specific CMV peptide epitopes to enrich CMV-specific T cells. TCRdb shows the sequencer as Illumina HiSeq 1500. Clones were called with MiXCR by TCRdb after fastp trimmed the public reads at Q25, and only in-frame beta chains were retained. Each record represents a unique CDR3 protein, reported with the most common genes and DNA among its rows. The sample records about 570,000 distinct CDR3 sequences, just under 40% of which are singletons. The top ten clones comprise about 46% of the sample.

What the research found in general, with its limitations: In the ex vivo response, HLA-C-restricted CMV-specific TCR beta clonotypes were dominant, and in two of eight donors the single most frequent clonotype came from this HLA-C-restricted group. Carriers of CMV infection plus the relevant HLA type were discriminated by the cumulative frequency of public TCR beta family members in the study cohort and in an independent roughly 350-donor cohort.

The TCR sequence derives from a human donor in good health (CMV status not recorded). Some clones in this sample may be carry-over from other donors' samples. The material sequenced was cultured PBMCs, taken from culture after CMV antigen stimulation. The V and J segments used are TRBV7-9 and TRBJ1-1; TRBD1 might be the D gene, on 5 matching bases. The CDR3 region reads CASSYKGLAAEAFF. The nucleotide sequence reads as follows: TGTGCCAGCAGCTACAAGGGGTTAGCAGCTGAAGCTTTCTTT.